The clone carrying this TCR beta chain was seen many times. Its antigen is not known. CDR3 length: 14 residues. Trimming stripped 1 base from V and 5 bases from J, with 12 bases between. CDR1 and CDR2 (germline): SGHRS, YFSETQ. The data derive from a study of CD8 T cells in ankylosing spondylitis. Findings of the study overall: Researchers report that disease-linked clones proved CD8+ and relatively rare in peripheral blood. A TCR beta motif of eight or nine highly homologous variants seemed to mark ankylosing spondylitis blood.

MiXCR was run by TCRdb on the 5' RACE reads, yielding one entry per CDR3 protein. The data show 340,000 or so distinct CDR3 sequences, roughly 15% seen once. This sequence was found in a male donor with ankylosing spondylitis or in good health (not recorded which). The chain combines TRBV5-1 with TRBJ1-1; unclear D gene. What was sequenced was blood, either unsorted or a sorted T cell fraction (not recorded which). The CDR3 DNA sequence: TGCGCCAGCAGCTTGCAAACCTCGAGTACTGAAGCTTTCTTT. It encodes CASSLQTSSTEAFF.